This is a list of T cell receptor beta chains from one sample in a study of blood T cell repertoires in COVID-19. Here immunoSEQ multiplex PCR was the method, and the copy in TCRdb shows in-frame clones only, minus some. The table shows almost 400,000 clones, with 85% to 90% occurring only once. The source material was PBMCs or T cells enriched from blood (not recorded which). The source is a woman between 25 and 40 years old who had recovered from COVID-19. CDR3s include the opening cysteine and the closing phenylalanine or tryptophan. D genes are given only for firm matches. Clone size is given for some rows only: seen once, a few or many times, or a class if the clone is expanded.

v_call	clone_size	cdr3_length	j_call	d_call	cdr3_nt	cdr3_aa
TRBV10-2	-	15	TRBJ2-1	TRBD2	TGCGCCAGCCGCAGCGGGGCTTCGGTTTACAATGAGCAGTTCTTC	CASRSGASVYNEQFF
TRBV19	-	16	TRBJ1-1	-	TGTGCCAGTAGACTGGGGCCTTCCTGGGCGAACACTGAAGCTTTCTTT	CASRLGPSWANTEAFF
TRBV9	-	14	TRBJ2-7	-	TGTGCCAGCAGCGTAGGCGGGTATTCCTACGAGCAGTACTTC	CASSVGGYSYEQYF
TRBV2	few	15	TRBJ2-7	TRBD1	TGTGCCAGCAGTGCGGGACAGGGGTTTTTCCACGAGCAGTACTTC	CASSAGQGFFHEQYF
TRBV7-8	once	16	TRBJ1-2	-	TGTGCCAGCAGCTCTATCGGGGGGGGTCTGGACTATGGCTACACCTTC	CASSSIGGGLDYGYTF
TRBV6-2/TRBV6-3	-	13	TRBJ1-2	TRBD1	TGTGCCAGCAGTGCCACAGGGGTCGGTGGCTACACCTTC	CASSATGVGGYTF
TRBV11-1	-	16	TRBJ2-7	TRBD1	TGTGCCAGCAGCTTAGGGACAGGGGCGATTCCCTACGAGCAGTACTTC	CASSLGTGAIPYEQYF
TRBV2	-	15	TRBJ2-1	TRBD1	TGTGCCAGCAGTGAAGGGACAGGGGGCTGGAATGAGCAGTTCTTC	CASSEGTGGWNEQFF
TRBV7-9	-	19	TRBJ2-5	TRBD2	TGTGCCAGCAGCTTAGGAAGGGTAGCGGGGGCCAACGTCCAAGAGACCCAGTACTTC	CASSLGRVAGANVQETQYF
TRBV6-5	-	12	TRBJ1-2	-	TGTGCCAGCAGTCCGAGCCCCTATGGCTACACCTTC	CASSPSPYGYTF
TRBV6-5	-	16	TRBJ1-3	-	TGTGCCAGCAGTTACTCGAACGGGGGGACTGGAAACACCATATATTTT	CASSYSNGGTGNTIYF
TRBV18	-	14	TRBJ1-4	-	TGTGCCAGCTCACCACCGGGTAGAGGTGAAAAACTGTTTTTT	CASSPPGRGEKLFF
TRBV27	many	16	TRBJ1-2	TRBD1	TGTGCCAGCAGTCGCATGTGGGGGGACAGGGTGCGTGGCTACACCTTC	CASSRMWGDRVRGYTF
TRBV12-3/TRBV12-4	-	13	TRBJ2-5	TRBD2	TGTGCCAGCAGTGGTAGCGGGGGGGAGACCCAGTACTTC	CASSGSGGETQYF
TRBV5-6	-	15	TRBJ2-7	-	TGTGCCAGCAGGACGACCGAGGAGGGAACCTACGAGCAGTACTTC	CASRTTEEGTYEQYF
TRBV2	-	13	TRBJ1-2	TRBD1	TGTGCCAGCAGGGGACAGGGACCCTATGGCTACACCTTC	CASRGQGPYGYTF
TRBV7-2	-	16	TRBJ1-2	-	TGTGCCAGCAGCCTAGCTGTGTGGAGGCAGAGCTATGGCTACACCTTC	CASSLAVWRQSYGYTF
TRBV7-9	-	15	TRBJ1-4	-	TGTGCCAGCAGCCTCACCTCGGCCCAGGGCGGAAAACTGTTTTTT	CASSLTSAQGGKLFF
TRBV3-1/TRBV3-2	-	15	TRBJ1-2	-	TGTGCCAGCAGCCAAGGTCGGGGATTTAACTATGGCTACACCTTC	CASSQGRGFNYGYTF
TRBV4-3	-	18	TRBJ2-3	TRBD1	TGCGCCAGCAGCCAAGGGACCCCGGGACAGGGGGTCACAGATACGCAGTATTTT	CASSQGTPGQGVTDTQYF
TRBV7-2	-	15	TRBJ1-6	-	TGTGCCAGCTCATCCGAGAGCTCCTATAATTCACCCCTCCACTTT	CASSSESSYNSPLHF
TRBV19	-	16	TRBJ1-2	TRBD1	TGTGCCAGTAGTATAGATCTCCAGGGGGAGAACTATGGCTACACCTTC	CASSIDLQGENYGYTF
TRBV7-2	-	15	TRBJ1-1	TRBD1	TGTGCCAGCAGCGGTCCCGGGACAGTGAACACTGAAGCTTTCTTT	CASSGPGTVNTEAFF
TRBV4-1	-	16	TRBJ2-7	TRBD2	TGCGCCAGCAGCCTCACCCCCGGGGGACTAGCGGATCGGCAGTACTTC	CASSLTPGGLADRQYF
TRBV6-2/TRBV6-3	once	16	TRBJ2-2	-	TGTGCCAGCAGTTACGGCTCAGTATCGATCACCGGGGAGCTGTTTTTT	CASSYGSVSITGELFF
TRBV7-3	few	12	TRBJ2-3	TRBD1	TGTGCCAGCAGCACACTCAGGGGGCCGCAGTATTTT	CASSTLRGPQYF
TRBV12-3/TRBV12-4	-	11	TRBJ2-1	-	TGTGCCAGCAGCAGGGACTCAACAGAATTCTTC	CASSRDSTEFF
TRBV6-7	-	17	TRBJ1-2	TRBD1	TGTGCCAGCAGTTACAAGGTGCAGAAGGGGGCGAACTATGGCTACACCTTC	CASSYKVQKGANYGYTF
TRBV9	-	14	TRBJ2-7	TRBD1	TGTGCCAGCAGCCCCCGGGACAGGGGCGACGAGCAGTACTTC	CASSPRDRGDEQYF
TRBV2	-	15	TRBJ2-5	-	TGTGCCAGCAGTGAAGGGGACTCCCACCAAGAGACCCAGTACTTC	CASSEGDSHQETQYF
TRBV20-1	-	13	TRBJ2-5	-	TGCAGTGCTAGTCGGCAGGGGCGGGAGACCCAGTACTTC	CSASRQGRETQYF
TRBV18	-	16	TRBJ1-2	TRBD1	TGTGCCAGCTCACGGCCCCTCACAGGGGGGGGGTATGGCTACACCTTC	CASSRPLTGGGYGYTF
TRBV27	few	11	TRBJ1-1	-	TGTGCCAGCAGAGACAGGACTCAAGCTTTCTTT	CASRDRTQAFF
TRBV27	-	15	TRBJ1-1	-	TGTGCCAGCAGTTTATCGAGGGAGAGGGCAACTGAAGCTTTCTTT	CASSLSRERATEAFF
TRBV2	few	13	TRBJ1-2	TRBD1	TGTGCCAGCAGTGAGACAGGGAGCTATGGCTACACCTTC	CASSETGSYGYTF
TRBV15	-	14	TRBJ1-3	-	TGTGCCACCAGCGGACTCCGCTCTGGAAACACCATATATTTT	CATSGLRSGNTIYF
TRBV7-3	once	13	TRBJ1-1	TRBD1	TGTGCCAGCAGCTTACAGGGGGATACTGAAGCTTTCTTT	CASSLQGDTEAFF
TRBV18	-	18	TRBJ2-4	TRBD1	TGTGCCAGCTCACCACGGGACAGGGTCCCTGGGGCCAAAAACATTCAGTACTTC	CASSPRDRVPGAKNIQYF
TRBV7-9	-	15	TRBJ1-2	-	TGTGCCAGCAGCTTGGGGCAGGCTGGTACTTATGGCTACACCTTC	CASSLGQAGTYGYTF
TRBV2	once	12	TRBJ2-1	-	TGTGCCAGCGGGCTAGGGGACAATGAGCAGTTCTTC	CASGLGDNEQFF
TRBV30	-	14	TRBJ2-7	TRBD1	TGTGCCTGGAGTAGGGCAGGGGGCTGGTACGAGCAGTACTTC	CAWSRAGGWYEQYF
TRBV10-3	-	13	TRBJ1-1	-	TGTGCCATCAGTCTCAGGGGTATCGCTGAAGCTTTCTTT	CAISLRGIAEAFF